The 6 T cell receptor beta chains below come from one sample, sequenced in a study of T cell clusters in autoimmune cytopenias. Multiplex touch-down PCR amplified TRB using TRB-A and TRB-B pools in one tube. No DNA is given; TCRdb re-called the multiplex PCR reads and lists each CDR3 protein once. The sample data list roughly 7,000 distinct CDR3 sequences. Roughly 38,000 genome equivalents of blood DNA were amplified for TRB. Sequenced material: peripheral blood. These TCRs come from a human donor with an autoimmune cytopenia or autoimmune hepatitis (not recorded which).

The rearrangement joins TRBV7-2 to TRBJ1-2; the D call of TRBD1 rests on TCRdb alone, since no DNA is present to check it. The CDR3 spans 13 residues. Germline CDR1 is SGHTA and CDR2 is FQGNSA. CDR3 in amino acids: CASSLGQGYGYTF.

The CDR3 sequence: CSASVLGELFF. The V gene is TRBV20-1, the J gene TRBJ2-2. CDR1 and CDR2 from the germline V gene are DFQATT and SNEGSKA (reference sequence). CDR3 length: 11 residues.

According to its frequency, this clonotype is medium-sized (0.01 to 0.1%). This sequence joins TRBV6-1 and TRBJ2-7; TCRdb picks TRBD1, but there is no DNA to check that call. The CDR3 has 14 amino acids. CDR1 MNHNS and CDR2 SASEGT come from the germline V gene. CDR3 protein: CASTLQGASYEQYF.

Considering frequency, this clonotype is medium-sized. The chain couples TRBV5-6 to TRBJ1-5; lacking DNA, the TRBD1 call made by TCRdb goes unchecked. Looked up from germline, CDR1 is SGHDT and CDR2 is YYEEEE. CDR3 size: 13 residues. CDR3 protein: CASSPGTGQPQHF.

The V call is TRBV20-1, the J call TRBJ1-1. The V gene's germline CDR1 is DFQATT and CDR2 SNEGSKA (reference sequence). This CDR3 is built from 12 residues. CDR3 sequence: CSASEGTAEAFF.

This clonotype is classed as medium-sized by frequency. The chain recombines TRBV19 with TRBJ2-2; TCRdb's D gene call, TRBD1, goes unchecked for lack of DNA. This CDR3 has 16 residues. The germline CDR1 and CDR2 sequences are LNHDA and SQIVND (reference sequence). The chain's CDR3 is CASRGGSGTNTGELFF.